These T cell receptor beta chains were read from a single sample in a study of graft-versus-host responses after intestinal transplantation. Method: immunoSEQ multiplex PCR; TCRdb's copy keeps in-frame clones and lacks some. This sample has about 90,000 clones; 88% occur once, and the top ten carry roughly 0.3%. These receptors have no known antigen. This sample comprised unstimulated CD4+ T cells sorted from spleen or lymph node cells, obtained before transplant. The receptors originated from a human donor who was the organ donor for an intestinal transplant. CDR3s include the opening cysteine and the closing phenylalanine or tryptophan. The D gene is left open where the match is weak. A row's size may be missing; if present it is once, few, many or a size class.

clone size,D gene,CDR3 length,V gene,J gene,CDR3 DNA,CDR3 protein
NA,NA,11,TRBV20-1,TRBJ2-1,TGCAGTGCTAGAGATCAGGTTGAGCAGTTCTTC,CSARDQVEQFF
NA,NA,16,TRBV11-2,TRBJ1-2,TGTGCCAGCAGCTTAGAATGGGGGGGAGGTAACTATGGCTACACCTTC,CASSLEWGGGNYGYTF
few,NA,14,TRBV2,TRBJ2-2,TGTGCCAGCAGTCGACTAACTGACACCGGGGAGCTGTTTTTT,CASSRLTDTGELFF
once,NA,14,TRBV5-6,TRBJ1-2,TGTGCCAGCAGCAAGGAACAGGGCGGCTATGGCTACACCTTC,CASSKEQGGYGYTF
NA,TRBD1,11,TRBV7-9,TRBJ1-1,TGTGCCAGCAGCTTTCAGGGGGACGCTTTCTTT,CASSFQGDAFF
NA,TRBD1,18,TRBV10-3,TRBJ2-3,TGTGCCATCAGTGAGTCCTGGACAGGGGAAACCGGGTCAGATACGCAGTATTTT,CAISESWTGETGSDTQYF
once,NA,13,TRBV19,TRBJ1-3,TGTGCCAGTCGTCAGGGCTCTGGAAACACCATATATTTT,CASRQGSGNTIYF
NA,NA,15,TRBV2,TRBJ1-1,TGTGCCAGCAGTGATCAAGTTGGTTCTACCACTGAAGCTTTCTTT,CASSDQVGSTTEAFF
NA,NA,15,TRBV19,TRBJ2-2,TGTGCCAGTAGGCCCCAGGGGTGGGGCACCGGGGAGCTGTTTTTT,CASRPQGWGTGELFF
NA,NA,13,TRBV29-1,TRBJ1-1,TGCAGCGTTGGAGAGGGGGGGGGAACTGAAGCTTTCTTT,CSVGEGGGTEAFF
NA,TRBD2,15,TRBV2,TRBJ2-3,TGTGCCAGCAACTTGGCTAGCGGATACACAGATACGCAGTATTTT,CASNLASGYTDTQYF
once,TRBD2,13,TRBV27,TRBJ2-3,TGTGCCAGCGGTAGACTAGCGGGGGATACGCAGTATTTT,CASGRLAGDTQYF
NA,TRBD2,20,TRBV19,TRBJ2-3,TGTGCCAGTAGTATAGATCGCAGCCAGCCTAGCGGGAGGAATAGAGATACGCAGTATTTT,CASSIDRSQPSGRNRDTQYF